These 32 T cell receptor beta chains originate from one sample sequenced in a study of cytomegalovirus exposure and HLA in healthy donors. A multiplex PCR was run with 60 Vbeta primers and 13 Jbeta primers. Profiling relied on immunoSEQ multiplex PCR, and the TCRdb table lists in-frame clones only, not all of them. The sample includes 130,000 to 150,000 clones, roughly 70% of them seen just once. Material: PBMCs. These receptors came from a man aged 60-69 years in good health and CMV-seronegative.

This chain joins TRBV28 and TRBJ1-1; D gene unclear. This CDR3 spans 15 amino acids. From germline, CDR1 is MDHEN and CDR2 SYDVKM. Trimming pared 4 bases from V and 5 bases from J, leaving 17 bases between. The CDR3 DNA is TGTGCCAGCAGTTCGCCGTTTCGACAACCTACTGAAGCTTTCTTT. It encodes CASSSPFRQPTEAFF.

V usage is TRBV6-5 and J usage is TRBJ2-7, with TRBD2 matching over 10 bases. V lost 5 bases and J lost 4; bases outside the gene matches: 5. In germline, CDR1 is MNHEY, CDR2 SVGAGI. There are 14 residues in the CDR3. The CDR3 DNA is TGTGCCAGCAGTGGTTGGACTAGCGGTTACGAGCAGTACTTC. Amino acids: CASSGWTSGYEQYF.

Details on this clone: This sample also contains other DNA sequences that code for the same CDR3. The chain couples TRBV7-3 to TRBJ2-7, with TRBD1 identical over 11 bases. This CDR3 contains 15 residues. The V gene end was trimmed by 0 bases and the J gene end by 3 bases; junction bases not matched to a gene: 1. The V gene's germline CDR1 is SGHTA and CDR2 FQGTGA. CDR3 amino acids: CASSLTGTGGYEQYF. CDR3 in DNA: TGTGCCAGCAGCTTAACTGGGACAGGGGGCTACGAGCAGTACTTC.

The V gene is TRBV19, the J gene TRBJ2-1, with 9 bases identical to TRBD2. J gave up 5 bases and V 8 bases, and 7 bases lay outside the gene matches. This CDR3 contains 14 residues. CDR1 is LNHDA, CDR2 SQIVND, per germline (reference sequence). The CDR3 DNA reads TGTGCCAGTTGCCCGGGACTAGCTAACAATGAGCAGTTCTTC. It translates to CASCPGLANNEQFF.

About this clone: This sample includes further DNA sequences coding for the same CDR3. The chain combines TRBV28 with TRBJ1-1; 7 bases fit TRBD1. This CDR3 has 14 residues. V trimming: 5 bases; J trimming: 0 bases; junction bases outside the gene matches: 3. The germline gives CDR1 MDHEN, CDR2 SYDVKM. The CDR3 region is CASSVQGLNTEAFF. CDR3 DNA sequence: TGTGCCAGCAGTGTACAGGGGCTGAACACTGAAGCTTTCTTT.

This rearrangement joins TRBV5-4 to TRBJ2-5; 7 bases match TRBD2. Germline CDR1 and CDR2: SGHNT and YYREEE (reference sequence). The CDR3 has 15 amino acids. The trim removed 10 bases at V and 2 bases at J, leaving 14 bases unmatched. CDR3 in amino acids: CAGGSGGGVQETQYF. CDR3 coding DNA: TGTGCCGGCGGGTCGGGGGGAGGGGTTCAAGAGACCCAGTACTTC.

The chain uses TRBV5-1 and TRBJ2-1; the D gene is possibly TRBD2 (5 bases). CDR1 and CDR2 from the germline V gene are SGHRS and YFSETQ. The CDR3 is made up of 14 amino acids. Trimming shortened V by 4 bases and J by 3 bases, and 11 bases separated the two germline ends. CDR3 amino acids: CASSRSGDYNEQFF. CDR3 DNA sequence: TGCGCCAGCAGCCGGAGCGGCGACTACAATGAGCAGTTCTTC.

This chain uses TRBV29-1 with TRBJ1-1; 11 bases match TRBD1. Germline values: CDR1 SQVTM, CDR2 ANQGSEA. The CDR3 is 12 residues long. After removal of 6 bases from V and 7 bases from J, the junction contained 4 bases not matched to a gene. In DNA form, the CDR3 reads TGCAGCGTAGGACAGGGGGCGGGTGAAGCTTTCTTT. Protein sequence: CSVGQGAGEAFF. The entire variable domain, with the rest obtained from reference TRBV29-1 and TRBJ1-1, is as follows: SAVISQKPSRDICQRGTSLTIQCQVDSQVTMMFWYRQQPGQSLTLIATANQGSEATYESGFVIDKFPISRPNLTFSTLTVSNMSPEDSSIYLCSVGQGAGEAFFGQGTRLTVV.

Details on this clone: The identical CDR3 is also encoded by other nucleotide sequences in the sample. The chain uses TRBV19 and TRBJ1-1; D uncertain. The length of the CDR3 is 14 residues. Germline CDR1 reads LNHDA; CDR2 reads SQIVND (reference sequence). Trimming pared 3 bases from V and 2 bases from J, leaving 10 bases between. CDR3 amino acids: CASSIGRGNTEAFF. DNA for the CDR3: TGTGCCAGTAGTATCGGGCGGGGAAACACTGAAGCTTTCTTT.

This CDR3 reads CASSLGTSGRRMEETQYF. In nucleotides, the CDR3 is TGTGCCAGCAGCCTCGGGACTAGCGGGAGAAGAATGGAAGAGACCCAGTACTTC. The chain recombines TRBV14 with TRBJ2-5, with 14 nucleotides matching TRBD2. Germline lookup yields CDR1 SGHDN and CDR2 FVKESK. Trimming removed 4 bases from V and 3 bases from J; junction bases left unmatched: 10. The CDR3 length is 18 residues.

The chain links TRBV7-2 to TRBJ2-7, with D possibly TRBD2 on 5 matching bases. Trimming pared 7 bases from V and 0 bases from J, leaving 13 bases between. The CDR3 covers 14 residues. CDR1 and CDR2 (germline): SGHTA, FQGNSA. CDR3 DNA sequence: TGTGCCAGCACCTGGGATGGGAGCTCCTACGAGCAGTACTTC. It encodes CASTWDGSSYEQYF.

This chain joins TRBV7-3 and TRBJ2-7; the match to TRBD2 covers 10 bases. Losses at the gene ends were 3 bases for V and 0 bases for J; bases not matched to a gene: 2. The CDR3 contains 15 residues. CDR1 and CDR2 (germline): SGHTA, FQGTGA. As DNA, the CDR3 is TGTGCCAGCAGCTTTAGCGGGGGGAGCTCCTACGAGCAGTACTTC. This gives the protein CASSFSGGSSYEQYF.

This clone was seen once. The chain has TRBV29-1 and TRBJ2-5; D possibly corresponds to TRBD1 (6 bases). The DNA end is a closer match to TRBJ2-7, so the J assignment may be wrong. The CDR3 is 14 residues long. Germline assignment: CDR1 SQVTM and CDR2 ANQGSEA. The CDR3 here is CSVEGTRGSYEQYF. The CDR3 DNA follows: TGCAGCGTTGAAGGAACCAGGGGAAGCTACGAGCAGTACTTC.

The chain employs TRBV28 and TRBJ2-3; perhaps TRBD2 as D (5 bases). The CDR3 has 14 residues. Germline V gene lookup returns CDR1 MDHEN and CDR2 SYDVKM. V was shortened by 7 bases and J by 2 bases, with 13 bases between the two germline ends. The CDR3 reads CASTASFFTDTQYF. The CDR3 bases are TGTGCCAGCACGGCTAGCTTCTTCACAGATACGCAGTATTTT. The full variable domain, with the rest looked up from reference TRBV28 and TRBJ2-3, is DVKVTQSSRYLVKRTGEKVFLECVQDMDHENMFWYRQDPGLGLRLIYFSYDVKMKEKGDIPEGYSVSREKKERFSLILESASTNQTSMYLCASTASFFTDTQYFGPGTRLTVL.

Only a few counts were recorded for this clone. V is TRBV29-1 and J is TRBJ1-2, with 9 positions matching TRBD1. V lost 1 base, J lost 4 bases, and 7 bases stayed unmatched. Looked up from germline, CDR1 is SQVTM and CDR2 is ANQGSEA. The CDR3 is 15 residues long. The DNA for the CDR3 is TGCAGCGTTGAAGGTGATGGGACAGGGCCCTATGGCTACACCTTC. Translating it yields CSVEGDGTGPYGYTF.

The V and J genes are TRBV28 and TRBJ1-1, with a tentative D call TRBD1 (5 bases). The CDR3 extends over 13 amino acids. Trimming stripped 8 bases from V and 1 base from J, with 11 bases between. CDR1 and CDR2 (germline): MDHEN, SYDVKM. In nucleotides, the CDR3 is TGTGCCAGCGGGGCAGGGTCGAACACTGAAGCTTTCTTT. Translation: CASGAGSNTEAFF.

CDR3 loop: CASSAGTGSYEQYF. In DNA, the CDR3 is TGTGCCAGCAGCGCAGGGACTGGTTCCTACGAGCAGTACTTC. This chain joins TRBV11-3 and TRBJ2-7; tentatively, D is TRBD2 (6 bases). Germline lookup yields CDR1 SGHNT and CDR2 YENEEA. The CDR3 is 14 amino acids. V was cut by 5 bases and J by 1 base, with 12 bases left in between. Based on the CDR3 plus reference TRBV11-3 and TRBJ2-7, the full variable domain is EAGVVQSPRYKIIEKKQPVAFWCNPISGHNTLYWYLQNLGQGPELLIRYENEEAVDDSQLPKDRFSAERLKGVDSTLKIQPAELGDSAVYLCASSAGTGSYEQYFGPGTRLTVT.

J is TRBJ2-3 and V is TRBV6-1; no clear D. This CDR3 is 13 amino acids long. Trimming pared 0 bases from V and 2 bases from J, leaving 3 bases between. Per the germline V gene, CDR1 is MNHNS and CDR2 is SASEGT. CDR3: CASSEAYTDTQYF. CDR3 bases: TGTGCCAGCAGTGAAGCTTACACAGATACGCAGTATTTT.

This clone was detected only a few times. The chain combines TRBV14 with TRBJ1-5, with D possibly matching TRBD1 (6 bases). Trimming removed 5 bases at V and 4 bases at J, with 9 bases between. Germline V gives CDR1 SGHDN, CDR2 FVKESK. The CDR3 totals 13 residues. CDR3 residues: CASSVGGNQPQHF. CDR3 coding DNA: TGTGCCAGCAGCGTAGGGGGTAATCAGCCCCAGCATTTT.

The CDR3 is CASFPQGGGGTEAFF. CDR3 coding DNA: TGTGCCAGCTTTCCCCAGGGCGGGGGAGGCACTGAAGCTTTCTTT. This chain connects TRBV18 to TRBJ1-1; TRBD1 might be the D (5 bases). Germline CDR1 is KGHSH and CDR2 is LQKENI. This CDR3 is built from 15 residues. Trimming shortened V by 7 bases and J by 4 bases, and 19 bases separated the two germline ends. The full variable domain, with the rest looked up from reference TRBV18 and TRBJ1-1, is NAGVMQNPRHLVRRRGQEARLRCSPMKGHSHVYWYRQLPEEGLKFMVYLQKENIIDESGMPKERFSAEFPKEGPSILRIQQVVRGDSAAYFCASFPQGGGGTEAFFGQGTRLTVV.

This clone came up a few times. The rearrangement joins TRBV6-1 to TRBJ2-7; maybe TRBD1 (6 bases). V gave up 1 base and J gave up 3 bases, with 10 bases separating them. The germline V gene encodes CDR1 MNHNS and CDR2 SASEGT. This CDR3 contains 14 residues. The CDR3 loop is CASSEGQERYEQYF. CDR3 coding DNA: TGTGCCAGCAGTGAAGGACAGGAACGCTACGAGCAGTACTTC.

CDR3 DNA: TGTGCCAGCAGCGCCCTCCGGACAGGGGTACACAATGAGCAGTTCTTC. Its protein is CASSALRTGVHNEQFF. The V and J genes are TRBV9 and TRBJ2-1; TRBD1 matches at 9 bases. The CDR3 totals 16 residues. Germline trimming cut 3 bases from V and 5 bases from J; bases unmatched to any gene: 9. Germline V gene lookup returns CDR1 SGDLS and CDR2 YYNGEE. The whole variable domain, filled in from reference TRBV9 and TRBJ2-1, reads DSGVTQTPKHLITATGQRVTLRCSPRSGDLSVYWYQQSLDQGLQFLIQYYNGEERAKGNILERFSAQQFPDLHSELNLSSLELGDSALYFCASSALRTGVHNEQFFGPGTRLTVL.

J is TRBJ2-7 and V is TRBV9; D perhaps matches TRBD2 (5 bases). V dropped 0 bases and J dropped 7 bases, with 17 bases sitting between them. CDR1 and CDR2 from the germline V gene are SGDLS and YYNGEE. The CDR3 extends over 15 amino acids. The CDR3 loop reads CASSVDAGQLGEQYF. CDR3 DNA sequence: TGTGCCAGCAGCGTAGATGCGGGCCAACTGGGAGAGCAGTACTTC.

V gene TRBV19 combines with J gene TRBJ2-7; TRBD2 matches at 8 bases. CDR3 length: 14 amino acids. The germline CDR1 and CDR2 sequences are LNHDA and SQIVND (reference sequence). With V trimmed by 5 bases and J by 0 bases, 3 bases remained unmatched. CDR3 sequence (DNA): TGTGCCAGTAGTGCTAGCGGGTTCTCCTACGAGCAGTACTTC. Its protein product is CASSASGFSYEQYF. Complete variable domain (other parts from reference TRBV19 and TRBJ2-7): DGGITQSPKYLFRKEGQNVTLSCEQNLNHDAMYWYRQDPGQGLRLIYYSQIVNDFQKGDIAEGYSVSREKKESFPLTVTSAQKNPTAFYLCASSASGFSYEQYFGPGTRLTVT.

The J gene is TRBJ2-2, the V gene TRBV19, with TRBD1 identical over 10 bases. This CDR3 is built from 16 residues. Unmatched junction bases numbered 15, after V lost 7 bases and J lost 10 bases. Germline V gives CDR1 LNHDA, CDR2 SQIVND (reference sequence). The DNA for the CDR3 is TGTGCCAGTACCCCGTGGGGACAGGGGTTTGGAGAGGAGCTGTTTTTT. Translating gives CASTPWGQGFGEELFF.

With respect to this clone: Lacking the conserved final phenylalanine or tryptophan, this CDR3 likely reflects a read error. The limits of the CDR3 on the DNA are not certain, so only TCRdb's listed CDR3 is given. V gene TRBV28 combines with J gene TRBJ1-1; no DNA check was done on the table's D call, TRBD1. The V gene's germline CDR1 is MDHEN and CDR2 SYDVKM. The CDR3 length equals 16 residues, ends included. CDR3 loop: CASRAPGTGSVYFASI.

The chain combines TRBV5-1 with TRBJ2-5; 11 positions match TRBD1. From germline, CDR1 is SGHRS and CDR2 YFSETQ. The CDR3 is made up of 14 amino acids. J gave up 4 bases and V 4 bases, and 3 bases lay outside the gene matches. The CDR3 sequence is CASSPGTGGETQYF. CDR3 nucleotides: TGCGCCAGCAGCCCTGGGACAGGGGGAGAGACCCAGTACTTC.

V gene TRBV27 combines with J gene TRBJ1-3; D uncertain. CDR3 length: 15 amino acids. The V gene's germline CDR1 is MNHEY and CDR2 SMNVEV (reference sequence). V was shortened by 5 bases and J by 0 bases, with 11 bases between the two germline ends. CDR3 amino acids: CASSINGDSGNTIYF. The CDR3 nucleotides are TGTGCCAGCAGTATAAATGGAGACTCTGGAAACACCATATATTTT.

The CDR3 here is CASSISPAREQYF. DNA of the CDR3: TGTGCCAGTAGTATAAGCCCCGCCAGGGAGCAGTACTTC. The chain combines TRBV19 with TRBJ2-7; D gene unclear. Germline CDR1 LNHDA, CDR2 SQIVND (reference sequence). The CDR3 sequence is 13 residues long. The V end lost 2 bases, the J end lost 7 bases, and 12 bases lay between the germline ends.

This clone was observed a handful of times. CDR3 sequence: CSVEGGLAGGSANVLTF. CDR3 bases: TGCAGCGTTGAAGGGGGACTAGCGGGAGGGTCGGCCAACGTCCTGACTTTC. The chain couples TRBV29-1 to TRBJ2-6, with 16 nucleotides matching TRBD2. Germline V gene lookup returns CDR1 SQVTM and CDR2 ANQGSEA. V lost 1 base to trimming and J lost 6 bases; unmatched junction nucleotides: 3. The CDR3 has 17 residues.

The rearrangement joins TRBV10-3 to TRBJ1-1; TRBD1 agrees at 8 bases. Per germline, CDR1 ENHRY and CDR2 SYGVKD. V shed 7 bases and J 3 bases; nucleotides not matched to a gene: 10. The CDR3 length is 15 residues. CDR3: CAITSSRGRDTEAFF. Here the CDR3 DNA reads TGTGCCATCACCTCGTCCAGGGGGCGCGACACTGAAGCTTTCTTT.

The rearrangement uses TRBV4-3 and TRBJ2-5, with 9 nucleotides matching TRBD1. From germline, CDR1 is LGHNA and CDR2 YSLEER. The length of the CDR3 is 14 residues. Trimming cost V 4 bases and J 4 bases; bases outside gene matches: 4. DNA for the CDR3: TGCGCCAGCAGCCCTTCGACAGGGGGAGAGACCCAGTACTTC. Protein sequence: CASSPSTGGETQYF.